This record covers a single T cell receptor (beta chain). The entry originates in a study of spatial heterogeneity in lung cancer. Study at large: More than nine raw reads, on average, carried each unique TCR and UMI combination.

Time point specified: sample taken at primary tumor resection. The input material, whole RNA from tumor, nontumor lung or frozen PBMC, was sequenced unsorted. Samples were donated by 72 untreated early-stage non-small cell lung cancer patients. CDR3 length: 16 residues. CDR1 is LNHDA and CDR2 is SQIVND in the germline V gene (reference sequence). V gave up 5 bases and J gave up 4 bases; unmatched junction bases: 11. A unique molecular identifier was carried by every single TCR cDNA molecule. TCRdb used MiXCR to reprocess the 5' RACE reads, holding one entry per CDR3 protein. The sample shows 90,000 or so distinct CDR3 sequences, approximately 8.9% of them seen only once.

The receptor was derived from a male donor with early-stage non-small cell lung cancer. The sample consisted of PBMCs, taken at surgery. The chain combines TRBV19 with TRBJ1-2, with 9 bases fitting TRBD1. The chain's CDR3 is CASSSPTGGAGYGYTF. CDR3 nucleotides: TGTGCCAGTAGTTCTCCAACAGGGGGCGCCGGCTATGGCTACACCTTC.